This entry concerns a single TCR beta chain. Its antigen is unidentified. The sample originates from a study of OX40 agonist ivuxolimab in advanced cancers. The wider study: Recorded diagnoses for dose-escalation patients were hepatocellular carcinoma, melanoma, renal cell or head and neck cancer. Participants could have had prior anti-PD-1, anti-PD-L1 or anti-CTLA-4 therapy, and about 40% had some. Whole-study results and caveats: Partial responders at 0.1-3.0 mg/kg had among the lowest clonal expansion.

TCRdb keeps only in-frame clones here, not all; method: immunoSEQ multiplex PCR. Here the sample spans tens of thousands of clones, 80% to 90% being singletons. The ends were cut back, 0 bases at V and 1 base at J, with 9 bases in the middle. Germline assignment: CDR1 MGHDK and CDR2 SYGVNS. The CDR3 covers 15 residues. The chain uses TRBV25-1 and TRBJ1-1; the D gene is possibly TRBD1 (6 bases). The sample here was CD4+ or CD8+ T cells sorted from blood, taken in a trial of the OX40 agonist ivuxolimab. This sequence was found in an adult with an advanced solid tumor such as melanoma, head and neck, liver or kidney cancer. CDR3 nucleotides: TGTGCCAGCAGTGAATATACAGGGACGAACACTGAAGCTTTCTTT. This codes for CASSEYTGTNTEAFF.